This is a list of T cell receptor beta chains from one sample in a study of OX40 agonist ivuxolimab in advanced cancers. The method was immunoSEQ multiplex PCR; TCRdb's version includes in-frame clones alone and lacks a portion of them. This repertoire shows 52,000 or so clones, roughly 92% found once; its top ten account for around 18%. Here the sequenced sample was CD4+ or CD8+ T cells sorted from blood, taken in a trial of the OX40 agonist ivuxolimab. The source of these receptors is an adult with an advanced solid tumor such as melanoma, head and neck, liver or kidney cancer. Each CDR3 is given without its conserved first and last residue. D genes are given only for firm matches.

V	D	J	CDR3
TRBV7-9	TRBD2	TRBJ2-1	ASTTSGSLRNEQF
TRBV6-4	NA	TRBJ2-1	ASSDWPGNEQF
TRBV7-2	NA	TRBJ2-1	ASGVGGPYNEQF
TRBV28	TRBD2	TRBJ2-1	ASRNRLAGGPRNNEQF
TRBV9	TRBD2	TRBJ2-5	ASSRGTSGRETQY
TRBV11-2	NA	TRBJ2-7	ASSLNYEQY
TRBV4-1	NA	TRBJ1-2	ASSQTTTGWGNYGYT
TRBV30	TRBD2	TRBJ2-1	AWVGTSGIGEQF
TRBV7-8	TRBD2	TRBJ2-5	ASSSRLAGNQETQY
TRBV7-2	NA	TRBJ2-3	ASSLPAVPFTDTQY
TRBV5-8	NA	TRBJ2-5	ASSLGLYGETQY
TRBV15	TRBD2	TRBJ2-3	ATSRESLAGVLDTQY
TRBV28	NA	TRBJ1-2	ASSTPRVANYGYT
TRBV10-3	TRBD1	TRBJ2-5	AISGLGQQETQY
TRBV18	NA	TRBJ2-5	ASSPGGQDQY
TRBV9	NA	TRBJ1-5	ASSVGHSFNQPQH
TRBV7-9	NA	TRBJ1-1	ASSPKGGLRTEAF
TRBV29-1	NA	TRBJ2-3	SVVYGTDTQY
TRBV13	TRBD1	TRBJ1-5	ASSLGPTGARNQPQH
TRBV27	TRBD2	TRBJ2-7	ASSPTTSGSYEQY
TRBV30	TRBD2	TRBJ2-1	AWSEGLAGGPNNEQF
TRBV9	NA	TRBJ2-3	ASSHGGQADTDTQY
TRBV29-1	TRBD1	TRBJ2-7	SVEDGQGASYEQY
TRBV5-1	NA	TRBJ2-1	ASSHPRIGGRAELNEQF
TRBV4-3	NA	TRBJ1-3	ASSQGLRARRDTIY
TRBV27	NA	TRBJ2-1	ASSVELWDNEQF
TRBV10-3	TRBD2	TRBJ2-2	AIMASGSGELF
TRBV7-2	NA	TRBJ2-7	ASSPLPAGPSYEQY
TRBV7-9	TRBD2	TRBJ2-3	ASSPSAGPTRDTQY
TRBV19	NA	TRBJ2-7	ASSIGGYEQY
TRBV19	TRBD2	TRBJ2-7	ASSIGAGTSGSRQY
TRBV4-2	TRBD2	TRBJ2-3	ASFGGAGTSGTDTQY
TRBV7-6	NA	TRBJ2-7	ASSSLSSGWNEQY
TRBV28	TRBD2	TRBJ2-1	ASSLLAGAYNEQF
TRBV4-3	NA	TRBJ2-1	ASSPFGTDYNEQF